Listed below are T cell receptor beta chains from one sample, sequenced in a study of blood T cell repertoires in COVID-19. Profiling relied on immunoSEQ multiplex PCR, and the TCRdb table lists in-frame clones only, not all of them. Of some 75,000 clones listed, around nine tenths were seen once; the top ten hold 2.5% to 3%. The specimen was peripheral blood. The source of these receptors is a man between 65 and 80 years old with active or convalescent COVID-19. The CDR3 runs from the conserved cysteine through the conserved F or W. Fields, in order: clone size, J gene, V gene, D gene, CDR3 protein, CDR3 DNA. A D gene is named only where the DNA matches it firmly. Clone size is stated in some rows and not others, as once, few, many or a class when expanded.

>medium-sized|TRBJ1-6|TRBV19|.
CASSIVLGGDSPLHF
TGTGCCAGTAGTATCGTCTTGGGGGGGGATTCACCCCTCCACTTT
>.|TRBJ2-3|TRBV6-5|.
CASSTGFTDTQYF
TGTGCCAGCAGTACAGGCTTCACAGATACGCAGTATTTT
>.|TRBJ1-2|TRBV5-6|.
CASSLGQNYGYTF
TGTGCCAGCAGCTTGGGACAGAACTATGGCTACACCTTC
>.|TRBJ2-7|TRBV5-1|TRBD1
CASSSSPHRGQGYEQYF
TGCGCCAGCAGCTCCTCCCCCCACAGGGGGCAAGGATACGAGCAGTACTTC
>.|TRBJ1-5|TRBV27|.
CASGEVGRGNQPQHF
TGTGCCAGCGGGGAGGTCGGGCGGGGCAATCAGCCCCAGCATTTT
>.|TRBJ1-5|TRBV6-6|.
CASSFTQGKSNQPQHF
TGTGCCAGCAGTTTCACACAGGGAAAAAGCAATCAGCCCCAGCATTTT
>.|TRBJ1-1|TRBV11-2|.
CASSLGQVAFF
TGTGCCAGCAGCTTGGGGCAAGTAGCTTTCTTT
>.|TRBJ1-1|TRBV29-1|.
CSVVMEVRTEAFF
TGCAGCGTTGTAATGGAGGTCCGCACTGAAGCTTTCTTT
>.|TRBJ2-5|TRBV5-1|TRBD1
CASSWDRAQETQYF
TGCGCCAGCAGCTGGGACAGGGCCCAAGAGACCCAGTACTTC
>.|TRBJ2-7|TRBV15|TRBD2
CATSRILAGSSYEQYF
TGTGCCACCAGCAGGATTCTAGCGGGAAGCTCCTACGAGCAGTACTTC
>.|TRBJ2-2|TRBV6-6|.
CASSYSPDTGELFF
TGTGCCAGCAGTTACTCTCCGGACACCGGGGAGCTGTTTTTT
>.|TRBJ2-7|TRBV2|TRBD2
CASSPLTPSGVYEQYF
TGTGCCAGCAGCCCCCTCACGCCTAGCGGGGTCTACGAGCAGTACTTC
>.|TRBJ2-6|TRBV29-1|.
CSAPRYGANVLTF
TGCAGCGCGCCCCGGTATGGGGCCAACGTCCTGACTTTC
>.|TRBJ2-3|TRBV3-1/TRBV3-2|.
CASSQVTGYTQYF
TGTGCCAGCAGCCAAGTTACCGGGTATACGCAGTATTTT
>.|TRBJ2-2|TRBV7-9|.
CASSSRGTGELFF
TGTGCCAGCAGCTCTAGAGGTACCGGGGAGCTGTTTTTT